This T cell receptor (beta chain) originates from a study of circulating CD8 cells and anti-PD-1 response in melanoma. Study-wide context: Complete or partial response defined responders; stable or progressive disease, non-responders.

CDR3 length equals 14 residues. V was clipped by 3 bases and J by 9 bases; unmatched bases: 12. CDR1 is SGHRS and CDR2 is YFSETQ in the germline V gene. Four subsets defined by PD-1 and/or TIGIT were sorted from live CD3+CD8+TCRalphabeta+ cells. Study-wide results and limits: PD-1 and DPOS subsets showed similar, higher clonality than DNEG. Published repertoire comparisons used only baseline and M1 samples.

With regard to this clonotype: Its antigen is as yet unknown. A much bigger clone sits one base away, suggesting this may be a read error.

Using approximately 16 ng of total RNA, TCR libraries were made with the QIAseq Immune Repertoire TCR panel. TCRdb re-analysed the reads in MiXCR, keeping a single row per CDR3 protein. Of roughly 2,400 distinct CDR3 sequences listed, around 6.7% are singletons. V gene TRBV5-1 combines with J gene TRBJ2-7; TRBD1 agrees at 7 bases. This clonotype originated in a human donor with melanoma. Specimen: CD8+ T cells from PBMCs, collected at baseline or after one month of anti-PD-1 therapy (not recorded which). The CDR3 region has the DNA TGCGCCAGCAGCTCGGGACAGAGTGACCACGTGCAGTACTTC. This encodes CASSSGQSDHVQYF. Supplemented by reference TRBV5-1 and TRBJ2-7, the full variable domain reads KAGVTQTPRYLIKTRGQQVTLSCSPISGHRSVSWYQQTPGQGLQFLFEYFSETQRNKGNFPGRFSGRQFSNSRSEMNVSTLELGDSALYLCASSSGQSDHVQYFGPGTRLTVT.